The clone carrying this TCR beta chain has at least ten counts. V was clipped by 0 bases and J by 8 bases, with 10 bases between them. CDR3 length equals 13 residues. Germline V gives CDR1 SGHAT, CDR2 FQNNGV. The sample belongs to a study of T cells after yellow fever vaccination. TCRdb re-called the 5' RACE reads with MiXCR, one entry per CDR3 protein. Among about 340,000 distinct CDR3 sequences listed, approximately 4% were seen once. The receptor comes from a man aged 18 to 35 who received the YFV17D yellow fever vaccine. This sequence joins TRBV11-2 and TRBJ1-2; D may be TRBD1 (6 bases). The source material was PBMCs, sampled 5 days after the yellow fever booster vaccination. The CDR3 is CASSLDRGRGYTF. Written as DNA, the CDR3 is TGTGCCAGCAGCTTAGACAGGGGAAGAGGCTACACCTTC.